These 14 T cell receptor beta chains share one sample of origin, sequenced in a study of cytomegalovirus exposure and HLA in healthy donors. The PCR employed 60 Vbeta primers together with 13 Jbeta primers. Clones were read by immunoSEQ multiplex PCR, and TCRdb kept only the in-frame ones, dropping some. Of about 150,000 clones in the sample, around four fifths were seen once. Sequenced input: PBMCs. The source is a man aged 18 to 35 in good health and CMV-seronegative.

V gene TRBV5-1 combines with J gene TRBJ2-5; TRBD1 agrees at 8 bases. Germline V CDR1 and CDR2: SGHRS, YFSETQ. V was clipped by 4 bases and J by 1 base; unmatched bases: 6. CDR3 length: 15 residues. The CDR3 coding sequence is TGCGCCAGCAGCATGGGGACAGGAGTCCAAGAGACCCAGTACTTC. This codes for CASSMGTGVQETQYF.

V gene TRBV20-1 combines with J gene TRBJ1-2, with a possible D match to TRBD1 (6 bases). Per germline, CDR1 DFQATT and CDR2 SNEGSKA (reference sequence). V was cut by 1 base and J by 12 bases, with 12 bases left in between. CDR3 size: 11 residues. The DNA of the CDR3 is TGCAGTGCTAGAGGACAGGTGTCGGACACCTTC. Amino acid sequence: CSARGQVSDTF.

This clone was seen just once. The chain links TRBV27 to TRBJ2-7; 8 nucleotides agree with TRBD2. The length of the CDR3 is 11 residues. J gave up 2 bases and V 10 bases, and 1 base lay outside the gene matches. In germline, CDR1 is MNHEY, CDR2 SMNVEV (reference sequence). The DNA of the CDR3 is TGTGCCACCGGGGGGGCCTACGAGCAGTACTTC. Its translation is CATGGAYEQYF.

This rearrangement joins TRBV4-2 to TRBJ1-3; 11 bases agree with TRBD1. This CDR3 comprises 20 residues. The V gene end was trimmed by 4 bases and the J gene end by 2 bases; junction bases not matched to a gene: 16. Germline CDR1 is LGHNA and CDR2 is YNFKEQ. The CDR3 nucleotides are TGTGCCAGCAGCCCCCCCCACTCGGGACAGGGGGGACGGACTGGAAACACCATATATTTT. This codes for CASSPPHSGQGGRTGNTIYF.

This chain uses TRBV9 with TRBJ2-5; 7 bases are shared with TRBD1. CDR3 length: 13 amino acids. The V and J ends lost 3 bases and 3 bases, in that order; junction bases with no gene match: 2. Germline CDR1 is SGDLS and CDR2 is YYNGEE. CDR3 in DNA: TGTGCCAGCAGCGCCGGGACAGAAGAGACCCAGTACTTC. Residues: CASSAGTEETQYF.

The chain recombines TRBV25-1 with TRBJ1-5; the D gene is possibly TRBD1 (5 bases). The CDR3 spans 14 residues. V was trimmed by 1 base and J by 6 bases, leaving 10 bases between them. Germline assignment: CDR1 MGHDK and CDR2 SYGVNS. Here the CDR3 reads CASSEFGGGQPQHF. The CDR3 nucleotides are TGTGCCAGCAGTGAATTTGGGGGAGGTCAGCCCCAGCATTTT. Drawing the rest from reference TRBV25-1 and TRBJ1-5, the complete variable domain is EADIYQTPRYLVIGTGKKITLECSQTMGHDKMYWYQQDPGMELHLIHYSYGVNSTEKGDLSSESTVSRIRTEHFPLTLESARPSHTSQYLCASSEFGGGQPQHFGDGTRLSIL.

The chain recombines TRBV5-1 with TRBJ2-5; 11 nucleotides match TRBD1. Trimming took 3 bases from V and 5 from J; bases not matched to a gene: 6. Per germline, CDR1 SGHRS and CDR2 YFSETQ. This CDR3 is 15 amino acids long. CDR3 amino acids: CASSSRTGGMETQYF. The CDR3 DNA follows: TGCGCCAGCAGCTCCAGGACAGGGGGCATGGAGACCCAGTACTTC. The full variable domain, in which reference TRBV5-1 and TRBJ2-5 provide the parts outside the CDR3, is KAGVTQTPRYLIKTRGQQVTLSCSPISGHRSVSWYQQTPGQGLQFLFEYFSETQRNKGNFPGRFSGRQFSNSRSEMNVSTLELGDSALYLCASSSRTGGMETQYFGPGTRLLVL.

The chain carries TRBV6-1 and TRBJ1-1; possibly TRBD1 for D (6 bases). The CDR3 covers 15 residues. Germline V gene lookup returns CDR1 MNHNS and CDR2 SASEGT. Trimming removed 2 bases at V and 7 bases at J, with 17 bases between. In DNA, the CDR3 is TGTGCCAGCAGTGAAAATAGGAACAGGGTGGGTGAAGCTTTCTTT. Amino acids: CASSENRNRVGEAFF.

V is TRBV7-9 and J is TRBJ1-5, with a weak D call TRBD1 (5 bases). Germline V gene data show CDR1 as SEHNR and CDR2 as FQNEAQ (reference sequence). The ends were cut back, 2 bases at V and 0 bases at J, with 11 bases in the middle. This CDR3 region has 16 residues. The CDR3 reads CASSLRSGNSNQPQHF. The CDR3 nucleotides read TGTGCCAGCAGCTTAAGGTCAGGGAATAGCAATCAGCCCCAGCATTTT.

DNA for the CDR3: TGTGCCAGCAGTTCCCTCCGACCCCGACAGGGGGGTTACTATGGCTACACCTTC. It encodes CASSSLRPRQGGYYGYTF. The V call is TRBV28, the J call TRBJ1-2; 9 bases align to TRBD1. The CDR3 has 18 amino acids. The germline V gene encodes CDR1 MDHEN and CDR2 SYDVKM. J lost 3 bases, V lost 4 bases, and 15 bases had no gene match.

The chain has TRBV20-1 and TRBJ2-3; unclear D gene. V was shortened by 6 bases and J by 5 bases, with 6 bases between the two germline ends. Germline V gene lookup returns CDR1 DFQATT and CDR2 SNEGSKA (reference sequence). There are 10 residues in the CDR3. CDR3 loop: CSAGRDTQYF. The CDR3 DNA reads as TGCAGTGCGGGCCGAGATACGCAGTATTTT.

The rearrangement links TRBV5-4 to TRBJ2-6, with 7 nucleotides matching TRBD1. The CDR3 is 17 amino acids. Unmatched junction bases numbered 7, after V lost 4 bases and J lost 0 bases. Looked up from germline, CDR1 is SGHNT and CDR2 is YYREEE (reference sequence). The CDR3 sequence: CASSPGQADSGANVLTF. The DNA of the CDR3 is TGTGCCAGCAGCCCCGGACAGGCCGACTCTGGGGCCAACGTCCTGACTTTC.

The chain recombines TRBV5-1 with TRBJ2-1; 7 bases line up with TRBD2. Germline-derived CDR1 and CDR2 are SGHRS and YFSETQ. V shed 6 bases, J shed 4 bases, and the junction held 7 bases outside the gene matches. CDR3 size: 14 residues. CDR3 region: CASTTGGSYNEQFF. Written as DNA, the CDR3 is TGCGCCAGCACGACGGGGGGATCGTACAATGAGCAGTTCTTC.

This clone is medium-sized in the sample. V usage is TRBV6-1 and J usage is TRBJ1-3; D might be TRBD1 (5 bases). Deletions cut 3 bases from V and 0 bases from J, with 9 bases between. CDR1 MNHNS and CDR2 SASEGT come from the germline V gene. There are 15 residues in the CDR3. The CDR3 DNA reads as TGTGCCAGCAGTGAGCAGGGAGGCTCTGGAAACACCATATATTTT. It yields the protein CASSEQGGSGNTIYF.